This T cell receptor beta chain is drawn from a study of OX40 agonist ivuxolimab in advanced cancers. In the study overall: Each dose-escalation patient presented with hepatocellular carcinoma, melanoma, renal cell or head and neck cancer. Prior therapy, whether anti-PD-1, anti-PD-L1 or anti-CTLA-4, was allowed, and approximately 40% had some.

The V and J ends lost 0 bases and 3 bases respectively, with 12 bases between them. CDR1 and CDR2 (germline): MNHEY, SVGAGI. The CDR3 totals 15 residues. Comment on this clone: Its cognate antigen is unknown.

Clones were read by immunoSEQ multiplex PCR, and TCRdb kept only the in-frame ones, dropping some. Of roughly 70,000 clones listed, around 80% were seen once; the top ten hold around 5.1%. Study findings and constraints: On average, CD8+ T cells showed a greater number of expanded clones than CD4+. Specificity for antigen went undetermined in the expanded peripheral T cells.

This TCR was recovered from an adult with an advanced solid tumor such as melanoma, head and neck, liver or kidney cancer. The rearrangement links TRBV6-5 to TRBJ2-7; D not certain. This sample comprised CD4+ or CD8+ T cells sorted from blood, obtained in a trial of the OX40 agonist ivuxolimab. Here the CDR3 DNA reads TGTGCCAGCAGTTACTCTTCCGTTTGGGGCTACGAGCAGTACTTC. Its protein product is CASSYSSVWGYEQYF.